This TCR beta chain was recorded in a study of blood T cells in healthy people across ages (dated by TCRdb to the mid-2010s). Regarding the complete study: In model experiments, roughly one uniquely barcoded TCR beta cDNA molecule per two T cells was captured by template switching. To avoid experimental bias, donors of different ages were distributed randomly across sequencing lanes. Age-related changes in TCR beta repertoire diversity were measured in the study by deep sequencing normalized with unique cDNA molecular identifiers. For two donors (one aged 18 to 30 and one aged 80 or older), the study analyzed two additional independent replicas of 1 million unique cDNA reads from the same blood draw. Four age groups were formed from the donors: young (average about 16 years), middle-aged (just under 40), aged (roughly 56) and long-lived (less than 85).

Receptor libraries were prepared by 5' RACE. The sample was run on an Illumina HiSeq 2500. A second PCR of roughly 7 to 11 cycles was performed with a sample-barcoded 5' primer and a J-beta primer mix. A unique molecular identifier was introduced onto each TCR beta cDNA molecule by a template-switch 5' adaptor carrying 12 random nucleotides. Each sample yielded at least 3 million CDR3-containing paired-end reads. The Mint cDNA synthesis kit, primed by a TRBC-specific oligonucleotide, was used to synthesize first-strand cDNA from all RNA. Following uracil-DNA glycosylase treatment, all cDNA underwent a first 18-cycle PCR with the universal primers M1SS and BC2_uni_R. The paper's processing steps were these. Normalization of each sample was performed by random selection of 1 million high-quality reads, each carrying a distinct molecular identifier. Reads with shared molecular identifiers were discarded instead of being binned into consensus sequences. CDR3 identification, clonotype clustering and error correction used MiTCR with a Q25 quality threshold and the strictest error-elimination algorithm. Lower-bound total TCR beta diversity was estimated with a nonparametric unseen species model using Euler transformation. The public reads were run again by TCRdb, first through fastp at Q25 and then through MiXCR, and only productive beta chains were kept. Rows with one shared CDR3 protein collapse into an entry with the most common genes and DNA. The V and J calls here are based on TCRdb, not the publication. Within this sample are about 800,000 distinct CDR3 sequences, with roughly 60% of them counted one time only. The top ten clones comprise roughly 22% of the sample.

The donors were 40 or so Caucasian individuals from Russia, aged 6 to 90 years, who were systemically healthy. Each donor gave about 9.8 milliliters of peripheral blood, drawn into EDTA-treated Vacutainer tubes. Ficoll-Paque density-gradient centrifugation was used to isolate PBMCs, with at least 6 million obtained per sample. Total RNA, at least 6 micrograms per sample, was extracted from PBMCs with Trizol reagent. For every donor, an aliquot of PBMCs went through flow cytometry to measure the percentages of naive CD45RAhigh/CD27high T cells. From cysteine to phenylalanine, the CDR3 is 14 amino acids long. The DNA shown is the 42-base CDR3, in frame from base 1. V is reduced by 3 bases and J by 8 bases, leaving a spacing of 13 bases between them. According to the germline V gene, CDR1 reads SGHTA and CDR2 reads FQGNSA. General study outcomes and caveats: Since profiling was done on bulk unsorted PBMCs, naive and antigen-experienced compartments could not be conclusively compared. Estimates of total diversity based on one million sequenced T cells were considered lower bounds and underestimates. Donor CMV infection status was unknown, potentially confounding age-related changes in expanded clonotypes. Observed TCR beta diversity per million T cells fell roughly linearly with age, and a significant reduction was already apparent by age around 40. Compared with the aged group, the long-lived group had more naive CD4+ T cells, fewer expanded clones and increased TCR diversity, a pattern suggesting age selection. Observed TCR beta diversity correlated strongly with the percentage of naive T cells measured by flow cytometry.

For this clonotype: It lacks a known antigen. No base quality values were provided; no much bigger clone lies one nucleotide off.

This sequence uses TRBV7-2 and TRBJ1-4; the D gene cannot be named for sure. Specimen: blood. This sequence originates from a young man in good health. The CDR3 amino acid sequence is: CASSFAGGGEKLFF. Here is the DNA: TGTGCCAGCAGCTTCGCGGGAGGAGGGGAAAAACTGTTTTTT.